A single T cell receptor beta chain is shown here with its context. Its antigen is currently not known. One base away there is no much larger clone; base qualities are not given. During the collection period, no immune events, such as infections, were documented for the healthy donors. Blood repertoires from healthy donors were used as a training cohort for calibrating time-dependent variance in a beta-binomial model of differential abundance of T-cell clones. There were some ten healthy donors in the training cohort, of whom 3 were female and 7 were male. An age range of roughly 25 to 65 years, with an average of around 42 years, was recorded for the donors. Whole blood from each healthy donor was obtained from a commercial supplier and was collected at three time points roughly 13 days apart. Genomic DNA was extracted from unsorted whole blood for immunosequencing. TCRbeta CDR3 regions were profiled by bias-controlled multiplex PCR amplification of genomic DNA with the immunoSEQ Assay. In the original analysis: The absolute abundance of each unique TCRbeta CDR3 region was quantified after sequences were collapsed and filtered. Two models were used to test differential abundance: a binomial model (Fisher-equivalent) and a beta-binomial model that adds time-dependent variance fitted from healthy donors. Clones with fewer than 5 combined templates were removed, and differential abundance was called for clones with a Benjamini-Hochberg FDR below 0.01. In the beta-binomial model, variance was expressed as a function of the total template count across the two samples, in the form v = (b*log(k)+a)^2. The source is immuneACCESS, and TCRdb retained only in-frame sequences with V and J called. Part of the clones is not carried over; for the studies checked, unresolved V genes explain less than half of this, and the remainder is unexplained. V and J calls plus clone size are reproduced from that table; the DNA served to infer D and trimming. Within this sample are around 100,000 clones, with 88% of them counted one time only. The top ten hold 5% to 6.5% of the sample.

These data come from a study of identifying expanded T cells in peripheral blood (dated by TCRdb to between 2018 and 2020). As for the study more broadly: Separate aliquots of the same genomic DNA pool were sequenced to produce technical replicates, and four replicates were compared in pairs.

Here is what the overall study found, with its caveats: The authors expected that biological variance in healthy repertoires might rise further over much longer intervals, such as months to years. Across all healthy-donor time intervals, the beta-binomial model significantly lowered both the number of clones called differentially abundant and the false-positive rate. Approximately 1.2 differentially abundant clones were flagged by the binomial model between technical replicates, whereas about 16.4 and 19 were flagged over approximately two weeks and four weeks, respectively. Variance in clone template counts between approximately 2-week samples significantly increased with total template count across all healthy donors.

The CDR3 runs 16 residues from the cysteine to the phenylalanine. CDR3 DNA is the only sequence kept; it has 48 bases, read in frame from the first base. The germline V gene (reference sequence) gives CDR1 as MNHEY and CDR2 as SMNVEV. Trimming accounts for 1 base at V and 0 bases at J, while the number of junction bases matched to no gene is 4. The TCR sequence derives from a person aged 18 to 75 in good health. The sequence joins TRBV27 to TRBJ2-7; 9 bases in the middle match TRBD1. Sample: blood. The DNA sequence reads TGTGCCAGCAGTTTATTGGGGACAGGGAGCTCCTACGAGCAGTACTTC. The encoded protein is CASSLLGTGSSYEQYF.